This T cell receptor (beta chain) was captured by sequencing in a study of shared clonotypes between healthy human individuals. The germline V and J ends were trimmed by 10 bases and 10 bases, with 17 bases remaining between them. The germline gives CDR1 ENHRY, CDR2 SYGVKD. There are 12 residues in the CDR3. Once extracted for a subset, genomic DNA was divided evenly among several immunoSEQ plates. Sequenced by immunoSEQ multiplex PCR; TCRdb stores in-frame clones only, minus some. The data show around 2,100,000 clones, 85% to 95% seen once. Naive CD8 cells comprised CD45RO-negative, CCR7-positively selected cells, excluding terminally differentiated effector memory CD45RA+ cells.

The specimen sequenced was naive CD8+ T cells sorted from blood. This clonotype was sampled from a young man in good health. The rearrangement uses TRBV10-3 and TRBJ2-1; perhaps TRBD2 as D (5 bases). CDR3 sequence reads: CATLGLLEEQFF. CDR3 coding DNA: TGTGCCACCCTTGGACTGCTCGAAGAGCAGTTCTTC.